These 16 T cell receptor beta chains originate from one sample sequenced in a study of T cells in Graves' hyperthyroidism and ophthalmopathy. What was amplified from RNA transcripts were TCR beta CDR3 regions. The HTBI primer set served for first-round RT-PCR of the TCR CDR3. MiXCR, applied by TCRdb to the multiplex PCR reads, yields one record per CDR3 protein. The sample has 450,000 to 700,000 distinct CDR3 sequences, around 45% seen once. What was sequenced was peripheral blood or thyroid tissue (not recorded which). The receptors stem from a woman under 30 with Graves' hyperthyroidism.

This clonotype was seen many times. The chain uses TRBV19 and TRBJ2-7; TRBD2 matches 10 bases. The trim removed 4 bases at V and 2 bases at J, leaving 5 bases unmatched. CDR3 length: 15 amino acids. Germline CDR1 reads LNHDA; CDR2 reads SQIVND (reference sequence). The CDR3 loop is CASSRLAGDPYEQYF. CDR3 bases: TGTGCCAGTAGTAGGCTAGCGGGAGACCCCTACGAGCAGTACTTC.

The chain has TRBV24-1 and TRBJ2-7; 8 bases line up with TRBD1. The CDR3 is 12 amino acids. V lost 9 bases, J lost 4 bases, and 4 bases stayed unmatched. CDR1 is KGHDR and CDR2 is SFDVKD in the germline V gene. The CDR3 sequence is CATLQGEYEQYF. The CDR3 coding sequence is TGTGCCACCCTACAGGGGGAATACGAGCAGTACTTC.

The chain joins TRBV7-2 to TRBJ2-7, with no clear D. V was pared by 5 bases and J by 8 bases, with 16 bases between. Germline CDR1 and CDR2: SGHTA and FQGNSA. The CDR3 is 13 residues long. Written as DNA, the CDR3 is TGTGCCAGCAGCCAAGGAACTCAGCCCCAGCAGTACTTC. This codes for CASSQGTQPQQYF.

The chain is built from TRBV2 and TRBJ2-5; the match to TRBD1 covers 7 bases. V was pared by 8 bases and J by 9 bases, with 15 bases of the junction left unmatched. The CDR3 is made up of 14 amino acids. Germline V gene sequence: CDR1 SNHLY, CDR2 FYNNEI. This chain's CDR3 is CASCRQGGNQPQYF. In DNA form, the CDR3 reads TGTGCCAGCTGTAGACAGGGCGGCAATCAGCCCCAGTACTTC.

Many counts were recorded for this clonotype. The chain combines TRBV7-2 with TRBJ1-2, with 8 bases identical to TRBD1. The CDR3 has 15 amino acids. In germline, CDR1 is SGHTA, CDR2 FQGNSA. The ends lost 3 bases at V and 6 bases at J; junction bases unmatched: 9. CDR3 region: CASSFDQDRANGYTF. The CDR3 DNA sequence: TGTGCCAGCAGCTTCGATCAGGACAGGGCAAATGGCTACACCTTC.

This clonotype was recorded at least ten times. The chain uses TRBV6-7 and TRBJ1-4; 9 bases align to TRBD1. TRBV6-7 is given ORF status, its function remaining uncertain. J gave up 4 bases and V 6 bases, and 6 bases lay outside the gene matches. The CDR3 extends over 15 amino acids. The CDR3, as DNA: TGTGCCAGCAGGATCGGACAGGGGAGTAATGAAAAACTGTTTTTT. Protein sequence: CASRIGQGSNEKLFF.

For this clonotype: A much larger clone is a single base away; this may be a read error. The chain combines TRBV5-1 with TRBJ1-2; TRBD1 agrees at 8 bases. Losses at the gene ends were 5 bases for V and 4 bases for J; bases not matched to a gene: 16. Looked up from germline, CDR1 is SGHRS and CDR2 is YFSETQ. This CDR3 comprises 17 residues. CDR3: CASRDLPRGRDAYGYTF. The CDR3 coding sequence is TGCGCCAGCAGGGACCTCCCCAGGGGGCGCGACGCCTATGGCTACACCTTC.

The chain couples TRBV19 to TRBJ1-1, with 8 bases fitting TRBD1. Germline V gene sequence: CDR1 LNHDA, CDR2 SQIVND (reference sequence). J was trimmed by 7 bases and V by 5 bases; bases with no gene match: 6. The length of the CDR3 is 13 residues. The CDR3 region has the DNA TGTGCCAGTAGTCGCAGGGGGCGATTTGAAGCTTTCTTT. Amino acid sequence: CASSRRGRFEAFF.

This clonotype was counted at least ten times. The CDR3 coding sequence is TGTGCCAGCAAACAAACAGGGGAGGACTATGGCTACACCTTC. This gives the protein CASKQTGEDYGYTF. The gene calls are TRBV4-2 and TRBJ1-2; 7 nucleotides align to TRBD1. Germline lookup yields CDR1 LGHNA and CDR2 YNFKEQ. The CDR3 totals 14 residues. The trim removed 7 bases at V and 3 bases at J, leaving 8 bases unmatched.

V gene TRBV10-3 combines with J gene TRBJ2-7; 10 positions match TRBD2. The CDR3 totals 15 residues. The ends lost 4 bases at V and 5 bases at J; junction bases unmatched: 8. The germline CDR1 and CDR2 sequences are ENHRY and SYGVKD. In DNA, the CDR3 is TGTGCCATCAGTGGTGGGGCTAGCGGGAGCCACGAGCAGTACTTC. Translated, it gives CAISGGASGSHEQYF.

This clonotype came up a few times. A much larger clone sits a single nucleotide away, making a read error possible. The chain recombines TRBV10-3 with TRBJ1-5; D remains ambiguous. Trimming left V 3 bases short and J 0 bases short, with 9 bases between. This CDR3 has 15 residues. The germline gives CDR1 ENHRY, CDR2 SYGVKD. The CDR3 DNA reads TGTGCCATCAGTGAAGTGGGCTATAGCAATCAGCCCCAGCATTTT. Its translation: CAISEVGYSNQPQHF.

V usage is TRBV7-3 and J usage is TRBJ2-7; the match to TRBD1 covers 8 bases. CDR3 length: 12 amino acids. J lost 7 bases, V lost 7 bases, and 6 bases had no gene match. The germline gives CDR1 SGHTA, CDR2 FQGTGA. The CDR3 nucleotides are TGTGCCAGCAACCAGGGGGCTCGGGAGCAGTACTTC. Its protein product is CASNQGAREQYF.

The rearrangement uses TRBV29-1 and TRBJ2-7; the match to TRBD2 covers 7 bases. Germline CDR1 and CDR2: SQVTM and ANQGSEA. The CDR3 loop spans 13 amino acids. The V and J ends lost 6 bases and 1 base, in that order; junction bases with no gene match: 6. CDR3 sequence reads: CSVKPGLSYEQYF. The CDR3 DNA reads as TGCAGCGTGAAGCCGGGACTATCCTACGAGCAGTACTTC.

The V gene is TRBV29-1, the J gene TRBJ2-7; 14 bases agree with TRBD2. V lost 8 bases to trimming and J lost 7 bases; unmatched junction nucleotides: 10. CDR3 length: 14 residues. CDR1 and CDR2 (germline): SQVTM, ANQGSEA. The CDR3 nucleotides read TGCAGCTTAAGTTCAGGACTAGCGGGAGGTGAGCAGTACTTC. Translated, it gives CSLSSGLAGGEQYF.

In this sample, this clonotype turned up many times. This sequence joins TRBV10-3 and TRBJ2-7, with TRBD2 matching 10 bases. The end of the DNA fits TRBJ2-1 better, so the J call may be wrong. The length of the CDR3 is 16 residues. The germline V gene has CDR1 ENHRY and CDR2 SYGVKD. The CDR3 is CAISAEGLAGVEEQFF. The CDR3 region has the DNA TGTGCCATCAGTGCTGAGGGGCTAGCGGGAGTGGAGGAGCAGTTCTTC.

The chain is built from TRBV18 and TRBJ2-5; D gene unclear. The V and J ends lost 0 bases and 0 bases respectively, with 8 bases between them. The germline V gene encodes CDR1 KGHSH and CDR2 LQKENI. This CDR3 has 15 amino acids. The CDR3 loop is CASSPPAAYQETQYF. CDR3 DNA sequence: TGTGCCAGCTCACCACCGGCAGCCTACCAAGAGACCCAGTACTTC.